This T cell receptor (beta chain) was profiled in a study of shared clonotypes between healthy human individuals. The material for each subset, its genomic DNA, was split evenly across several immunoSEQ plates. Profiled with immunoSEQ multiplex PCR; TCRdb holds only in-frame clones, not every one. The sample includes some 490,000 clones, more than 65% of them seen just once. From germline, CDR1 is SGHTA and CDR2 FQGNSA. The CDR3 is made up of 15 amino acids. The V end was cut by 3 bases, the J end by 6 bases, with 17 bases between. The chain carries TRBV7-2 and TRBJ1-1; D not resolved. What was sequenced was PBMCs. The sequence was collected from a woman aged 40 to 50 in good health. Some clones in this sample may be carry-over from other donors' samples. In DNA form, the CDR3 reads TGTGCCAGCAGCTTTTGGGCTGACCCGGTCGCTGAAGCTTTCTTT. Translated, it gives CASSFWADPVAEAFF.